The 10 T cell receptor beta chains given below trace back to one sample, sequenced in a study of T cell responses to AZD1222 COVID-19 vaccine (dated by TCRdb to the early 2020s). The method was the immunoSEQ multiplex PCR assay. Drawn from immuneACCESS, this table holds only the in-frame rearrangements with V and J called that TCRdb kept. Clones are partly lost; checked studies trace under half to an unresolved V gene and leave the rest unexplained. The sample data list approximately 30,000 clones, and about 77% of these were observed just once. The ten largest make up 4.5% to 7% of the sample. Interpreted using the paper, the time point label stands for: baseline before first vaccination. The source was peripheral blood, collected on day 0 of AZD1222 vaccination. These receptors all stem from an adult in good health.

The V and J genes are TRBV5-1 and TRBJ1-2; D is perhaps TRBD1 (5 bases). This CDR3 spans 15 amino acids. V was clipped by 0 bases and J by 0 bases, with 9 bases between them. CDR1 SGHRS and CDR2 YFSETQ come from the germline V gene. CDR3 in amino acids: CASSLGGQTNYGYTF. DNA for the CDR3: TGCGCCAGCAGCTTGGGGGGCCAGACTAACTATGGCTACACCTTC.

The CDR3 DNA reads TGTGCCAGCAGTGGTCAGGGGACAGCCCAGCATTTT. Translated, it gives CASSGQGTAQHF. The chain employs TRBV2 and TRBJ1-5; 7 bases are shared with TRBD1. The CDR3 loop spans 12 amino acids. J lost 11 bases, V lost 4 bases, and 5 bases had no gene match. CDR1 is SNHLY, CDR2 FYNNEI, per germline.

The gene calls are TRBV6-5 and TRBJ1-2, with D perhaps TRBD1 (5 bases). Germline CDR1 MNHEY, CDR2 SVGAGI. Trimming took 5 bases from V and 4 from J, leaving 14 bases between them. This CDR3 is built from 14 residues. CDR3 amino acids: CASSTQQGTYGYTF. DNA of the CDR3: TGTGCCAGCAGTACCCAACAAGGGACCTATGGCTACACCTTC.

This clone was recorded only once. The gene calls are TRBV27 and TRBJ1-5; D unclear. CDR1 and CDR2 from the germline V gene are MNHEY and SMNVEV (reference sequence). CDR3 length: 16 residues. V lost 0 bases, J lost 3 bases, and 12 bases lay in between. The CDR3 DNA reads TGTGCCAGCAGTTTATCTTCGGGTGCCTTCAATCAGCCCCAGCATTTT. It codes for CASSLSSGAFNQPQHF.

This clone appeared a single time. The CDR3 region has the DNA TGTGCCAGTAACAACGACAGGGGTAGCTATGGCTACACCTTC. This gives the protein CASNNDRGSYGYTF. The chain recombines TRBV19 with TRBJ1-2, with 8 bases identical to TRBD1. The CDR3 has 14 amino acids. The trim removed 7 bases at V and 4 bases at J, leaving 8 bases unmatched. From germline, CDR1 is LNHDA and CDR2 SQIVND (reference sequence).

This chain links TRBV27 with TRBJ1-2; 8 positions agree with TRBD1. The V and J ends lost 0 bases and 1 base, in that order; junction bases with no gene match: 4. In germline, CDR1 is MNHEY, CDR2 SMNVEV (reference sequence). CDR3 length: 16 amino acids. CDR3 residues: CASSLSAGGYNYGYTF. CDR3 in DNA: TGTGCCAGCAGTTTATCTGCAGGGGGCTATAACTATGGCTACACCTTC.

The V call is TRBV6-5, the J call TRBJ2-1, with unresolved D. Trimming removed 8 bases at V and 5 bases at J, with 13 bases between. There are 13 residues in the CDR3. In germline, CDR1 is MNHEY, CDR2 SVGAGI. CDR3 DNA: TGTGCCAGCGACGGCAGACACCACAATGAGCAGTTCTTC. Residues: CASDGRHHNEQFF.

The chain employs TRBV29-1 and TRBJ1-3; 11 bases fit TRBD1. CDR1 SQVTM and CDR2 ANQGSEA come from the germline V gene. The CDR3 has 19 residues. J gave up 0 bases and V 5 bases, and 15 bases lay outside the gene matches. This CDR3 reads CSVQRLDRGPTSSGNTIYF. CDR3 nucleotides: TGCAGCGTTCAACGATTGGACAGGGGGCCTACTAGCTCTGGAAACACCATATATTTT.

The V and J genes are TRBV6-5 and TRBJ1-2; D possibly corresponds to TRBD1 (6 bases). V was cut by 5 bases and J by 2 bases, with 12 bases left in between. The CDR3 is 14 amino acids. The germline gives CDR1 MNHEY, CDR2 SVGAGI. CDR3: CASSKDRRNYGYTF. CDR3 DNA: TGTGCCAGCAGTAAGGACAGACGAAACTATGGCTACACCTTC.

The chain has TRBV2 and TRBJ1-2; 9 positions match TRBD1. V gave up 4 bases and J gave up 3 bases; unmatched junction bases: 6. This CDR3 comprises 15 residues. Germline V gene lookup returns CDR1 SNHLY and CDR2 FYNNEI. CDR3 DNA: TGTGCCAGCAGTGCGGGACAGGGTTTTGACTATGGCTACACCTTC. Its protein product is CASSAGQGFDYGYTF.